The source of this TCR beta chain is a study of blood T cell repertoires in COVID-19. Between the trimmed V and J ends, which lost 1 base and 5 bases, there was a span of 6 bases. This CDR3 has 12 residues. Germline V gene lookup returns CDR1 GTSNPN and CDR2 SVGIG (reference sequence). Assay: immunoSEQ multiplex PCR; the TCRdb copy retains only in-frame clones and omits some. The sample includes around 360,000 clones, roughly 86% of them seen just once. Sequenced material: PBMCs or T cells enriched from blood (not recorded which). This chain links TRBV30 with TRBJ1-5; D not certain. This clonotype was obtained from a man aged 40-49 years in a cohort exposed to, infected with or recovered from COVID-19 (not recorded which). The CDR3 DNA sequence: TGTGCCTGGAGTGACGGGTATCAGCCCCAGCATTTT. Translating gives CAWSDGYQPQHF.